A selection of T cell receptor beta chains follows, all from one sample in a study of CD8+ T cells in alopecia areata. Method: immunoSEQ multiplex PCR; TCRdb's copy keeps in-frame clones and lacks some. The profile shows some 150,000 clones, about 61% of them singletons. Material: CD4+ T cells sorted from blood, obtained at week 56, from a patient treated with tofacitinib. The source is a human donor with alopecia areata. Each CDR3 is given with its conserved first and last residue. The order of the fields is CDR3 protein, CDR3 DNA, clone size, J gene, D gene, CDR3 length, V gene. The D gene is left open where the match is weak. A row's size may be missing; if present it is once, few, many or a size class.

CDR3 protein: CAWSRGTDTQYF
CDR3 DNA: TGTGCCTGGAGTAGGGGCACAGATACGCAGTATTTT
clone size: NA
J gene: TRBJ2-3
D gene: NA
CDR3 length: 12
V gene: TRBV30

CDR3 protein: CASTEGASPLHF
CDR3 DNA: TGTGCCAGTACCGAGGGCGCTTCACCCCTCCACTTT
clone size: NA
J gene: TRBJ1-6
D gene: NA
CDR3 length: 12
V gene: TRBV19

CDR3 protein: CAWSVQAPGRGGYTF
CDR3 DNA: TGTGCCTGGAGTGTACAGGCCCCGGGGAGGGGTGGCTACACCTTC
clone size: NA
J gene: TRBJ1-2
D gene: NA
CDR3 length: 15
V gene: TRBV30

CDR3 protein: CAWSRLTGGGTDTQYF
CDR3 DNA: TGTGCCTGGTCCCGTTTGACAGGAGGGGGGACAGATACGCAGTATTTT
clone size: few
J gene: TRBJ2-3
D gene: NA
CDR3 length: 16
V gene: TRBV30

CDR3 protein: CASSDTSGGDTQYF
CDR3 DNA: TGTGCCAGCAGCGACACTAGCGGGGGGGATACGCAGTATTTT
clone size: NA
J gene: TRBJ2-3
D gene: TRBD2
CDR3 length: 14
V gene: TRBV7-9

CDR3 protein: CATSRDYFLTGVTTNTGELFF
CDR3 DNA: TGTGCCACCAGCAGAGATTATTTTCTGACAGGGGTAACTACGAACACCGGGGAGCTGTTTTTT
clone size: NA
J gene: TRBJ2-2
D gene: TRBD1
CDR3 length: 21
V gene: TRBV15

CDR3 protein: CAILRTGQGYTF
CDR3 DNA: TGTGCCATCCTACGGACAGGGCAAGGCTACACCTTC
clone size: NA
J gene: TRBJ1-2
D gene: TRBD1
CDR3 length: 12
V gene: TRBV10-3

CDR3 protein: CSGTSGEETQYF
CDR3 DNA: TGCAGCGGGACTAGCGGAGAAGAGACCCAGTACTTC
clone size: few
J gene: TRBJ2-5
D gene: TRBD2
CDR3 length: 12
V gene: TRBV29-1

CDR3 protein: CSVAGGGGANVLTF
CDR3 DNA: TGCAGCGTTGCTGGGGGTGGAGGGGCCAACGTCCTGACTTTC
clone size: few
J gene: TRBJ2-6
D gene: NA
CDR3 length: 14
V gene: TRBV29-1

CDR3 protein: CASSAGPPGTEQFF
CDR3 DNA: TGTGCCAGCAGCGCGGGTCCCCCTGGGACTGAGCAGTTCTTC
clone size: NA
J gene: TRBJ2-1
D gene: NA
CDR3 length: 14
V gene: TRBV7-3

CDR3 protein: CASTLDGNINNEQFF
CDR3 DNA: TGTGCCAGCACCCTTGACGGGAATATCAACAATGAGCAGTTCTTC
clone size: NA
J gene: TRBJ2-1
D gene: NA
CDR3 length: 15
V gene: TRBV6-5

CDR3 protein: CASRMDPSSYEQYF
CDR3 DNA: TGTGCCAGCAGGATGGACCCAAGCTCCTACGAGCAGTACTTC
clone size: NA
J gene: TRBJ2-7
D gene: NA
CDR3 length: 14
V gene: TRBV11-3

CDR3 protein: CASSQSQGAGGANVLTF
CDR3 DNA: TGTGCCAGCAGCCAATCTCAGGGGGCGGGAGGGGCCAACGTCCTGACTTTC
clone size: NA
J gene: TRBJ2-6
D gene: TRBD1
CDR3 length: 17
V gene: TRBV4-2

CDR3 protein: CASSSTSGSYEQYF
CDR3 DNA: TGCGCCAGCAGCTCGACATCAGGGAGCTACGAGCAGTACTTC
clone size: few
J gene: TRBJ2-7
D gene: NA
CDR3 length: 14
V gene: TRBV5-1

CDR3 protein: CASSSYDTQYF
CDR3 DNA: TGTGCCAGCAGCTCCTACGATACGCAGTATTTT
clone size: NA
J gene: TRBJ2-3
D gene: NA
CDR3 length: 11
V gene: TRBV7-2

CDR3 protein: CASSKRTQATNEKLFF
CDR3 DNA: TGTGCCAGCAGCAAGCGGACACAGGCAACTAATGAAAAACTGTTTTTT
clone size: NA
J gene: TRBJ1-4
D gene: NA
CDR3 length: 16
V gene: TRBV7-2

CDR3 protein: CASTRTGEQYF
CDR3 DNA: TGTGCCAGCACCCGGACGGGAGAGCAGTACTTC
clone size: NA
J gene: TRBJ2-7
D gene: NA
CDR3 length: 11
V gene: TRBV25-1

CDR3 protein: CASSQATAYGYTF
CDR3 DNA: TGTGCCAGCAGCCAAGCGACAGCCTATGGCTACACCTTC
clone size: NA
J gene: TRBJ1-2
D gene: NA
CDR3 length: 13
V gene: TRBV4-2

CDR3 protein: CASSYSGTGGNQPQHF
CDR3 DNA: TGTGCCAGCAGTTACTCCGGGACAGGGGGCAATCAGCCCCAGCATTTT
clone size: NA
J gene: TRBJ1-5
D gene: TRBD1
CDR3 length: 16
V gene: TRBV6-5

CDR3 protein: CASSEQGNFGTDTQYF
CDR3 DNA: TGTGCCAGCAGCGAACAGGGGAATTTTGGCACAGATACGCAGTATTTT
clone size: NA
J gene: TRBJ2-3
D gene: TRBD1
CDR3 length: 16
V gene: TRBV5-6

CDR3 protein: CSVGQGGAGELFF
CDR3 DNA: TGCAGCGTCGGACAGGGAGGGGCCGGGGAGCTGTTTTTT
clone size: NA
J gene: TRBJ2-2
D gene: NA
CDR3 length: 13
V gene: TRBV29-1

CDR3 protein: CATTRILNEAFF
CDR3 DNA: TGTGCCACCACACGGATCCTTAATGAAGCTTTCTTT
clone size: NA
J gene: TRBJ1-1
D gene: NA
CDR3 length: 12
V gene: TRBV15

CDR3 protein: CASSSPGVAGYTF
CDR3 DNA: TGTGCCAGCAGTTCCCCCGGAGTGGCCGGCTACACCTTC
clone size: NA
J gene: TRBJ1-2
D gene: NA
CDR3 length: 13
V gene: TRBV6-5

CDR3 protein: CASSPNLTPGLAGGSSYEQYF
CDR3 DNA: TGCGCCAGCAGCCCCAATCTAACCCCCGGACTAGCGGGGGGGTCATCCTACGAGCAGTACTTC
clone size: NA
J gene: TRBJ2-7
D gene: TRBD2
CDR3 length: 21
V gene: TRBV4-1

CDR3 protein: CASSLRDRRNNEQFF
CDR3 DNA: TGCGCCAGCAGCTTGAGGGACAGGCGAAACAATGAGCAGTTCTTC
clone size: NA
J gene: TRBJ2-1
D gene: TRBD1
CDR3 length: 15
V gene: TRBV5-1

CDR3 protein: CASRSSSGGAGEQFF
CDR3 DNA: TGTGCCAGCAGGAGCTCTAGCGGGGGGGCCGGTGAGCAGTTCTTC
clone size: NA
J gene: TRBJ2-1
D gene: TRBD2
CDR3 length: 15
V gene: TRBV6-4

CDR3 protein: CSVRGTMNTEAFF
CDR3 DNA: TGCAGCGTCAGGGGGACAATGAACACTGAAGCTTTCTTT
clone size: NA
J gene: TRBJ1-1
D gene: TRBD1
CDR3 length: 13
V gene: TRBV29-1

CDR3 protein: CSVADSHNSPLHF
CDR3 DNA: TGCAGCGTTGCGGACAGTCATAATTCACCCCTCCACTTT
clone size: NA
J gene: TRBJ1-6
D gene: NA
CDR3 length: 13
V gene: TRBV29-1

CDR3 protein: CASSSQALSQYF
CDR3 DNA: TGTGCCAGCAGTTCCCAGGCCTTGTCCCAGTACTTC
clone size: NA
J gene: TRBJ2-5
D gene: NA
CDR3 length: 12
V gene: TRBV28

CDR3 protein: CASSLGGTGRHTF
CDR3 DNA: TGTGCCAGCAGCCTCGGGGGGACAGGCCGCCACACCTTC
clone size: NA
J gene: TRBJ1-2
D gene: TRBD1
CDR3 length: 13
V gene: TRBV5-6

CDR3 protein: CSLQGAWGETQYF
CDR3 DNA: TGCAGCTTACAGGGGGCGTGGGGGGAGACCCAGTACTTC
clone size: NA
J gene: TRBJ2-5
D gene: TRBD1
CDR3 length: 13
V gene: TRBV29-1

CDR3 protein: CAISGTSQETQYF
CDR3 DNA: TGTGCCATCAGTGGGACCTCCCAAGAGACCCAGTACTTC
clone size: few
J gene: TRBJ2-5
D gene: NA
CDR3 length: 13
V gene: TRBV10-3

CDR3 protein: CASSLETGGSPLHF
CDR3 DNA: TGTGCCAGCAGCTTAGAGACAGGGGGATCACCCCTCCACTTT
clone size: NA
J gene: TRBJ1-6
D gene: TRBD1
CDR3 length: 14
V gene: TRBV7-9

CDR3 protein: CASSVGVGNYEQYF
CDR3 DNA: TGTGCCAGCAGCGTAGGTGTCGGTAACTACGAGCAGTACTTC
clone size: NA
J gene: TRBJ2-7
D gene: NA
CDR3 length: 14
V gene: TRBV9

CDR3 protein: CSVEAGDGNTEAFF
CDR3 DNA: TGCAGCGTTGAGGCAGGGGACGGGAACACTGAAGCTTTCTTT
clone size: NA
J gene: TRBJ1-1
D gene: NA
CDR3 length: 14
V gene: TRBV29-1

CDR3 protein: CASSLGASSTNEKLFF
CDR3 DNA: TGTGCCAGCAGCTTAGGGGCGTCATCAACTAATGAAAAACTGTTTTTT
clone size: NA
J gene: TRBJ1-4
D gene: NA
CDR3 length: 16
V gene: TRBV7-9

CDR3 protein: CASSLGGHGYTF
CDR3 DNA: TGTGCCAGCAGCTTGGGTGGCCATGGCTACACCTTC
clone size: NA
J gene: TRBJ1-2
D gene: NA
CDR3 length: 12
V gene: TRBV7-9

CDR3 protein: CASSRARVSRTNTGELFF
CDR3 DNA: TGTGCCAGCAGCCGAGCCCGGGTGTCTCGTACGAACACCGGGGAGCTGTTTTTT
clone size: few
J gene: TRBJ2-2
D gene: NA
CDR3 length: 18
V gene: TRBV7-6

CDR3 protein: CASSQSRTDTQYF
CDR3 DNA: TGCGCCAGCAGCCAATCCCGCACAGATACGCAGTATTTT
clone size: NA
J gene: TRBJ2-3
D gene: NA
CDR3 length: 13
V gene: TRBV4-1

CDR3 protein: CASSTSYEQYF
CDR3 DNA: TGTGCCAGCAGTACCTCTTACGAGCAGTACTTC
clone size: NA
J gene: TRBJ2-7
D gene: NA
CDR3 length: 11
V gene: TRBV6-5

CDR3 protein: CASSEYPAQGNSPLHF
CDR3 DNA: TGTGCCAGCAGTGAATATCCGGCGCAGGGGAATTCACCCCTCCACTTT
clone size: NA
J gene: TRBJ1-6
D gene: NA
CDR3 length: 16
V gene: TRBV25-1

CDR3 protein: CASSPGLLNYNEQFF
CDR3 DNA: TGCGCCAGCAGCCCGGGACTGCTCAACTACAATGAGCAGTTCTTC
clone size: NA
J gene: TRBJ2-1
D gene: NA
CDR3 length: 15
V gene: TRBV4-1

CDR3 protein: CASSLRQGNEKLFF
CDR3 DNA: TGCGCCAGCAGCTTACGGCAGGGGAATGAAAAACTGTTTTTT
clone size: NA
J gene: TRBJ1-4
D gene: NA
CDR3 length: 14
V gene: TRBV5-1

CDR3 protein: CSVGATANTEAFF
CDR3 DNA: TGCAGCGTTGGTGCGACAGCGAACACTGAAGCTTTCTTT
clone size: few
J gene: TRBJ1-1
D gene: NA
CDR3 length: 13
V gene: TRBV29-1

CDR3 protein: CASRIGVSGYGYTF
CDR3 DNA: TGTGCCAGTAGAATCGGTGTCTCGGGCTATGGCTACACCTTC
clone size: NA
J gene: TRBJ1-2
D gene: NA
CDR3 length: 14
V gene: TRBV19

CDR3 protein: CASSLRTVTQYF
CDR3 DNA: TGTGCCAGCAGCCTACGGACCGTTACGCAGTATTTT
clone size: NA
J gene: TRBJ2-3
D gene: NA
CDR3 length: 12
V gene: TRBV7-2

CDR3 protein: CAWRSGGYGYTF
CDR3 DNA: TGTGCCTGGAGATCAGGGGGCTATGGCTACACCTTC
clone size: few
J gene: TRBJ1-2
D gene: TRBD1
CDR3 length: 12
V gene: TRBV30

CDR3 protein: CASSQSDGHYEQYF
CDR3 DNA: TGCGCCAGCAGCCAATCAGACGGGCACTACGAGCAGTACTTC
clone size: NA
J gene: TRBJ2-7
D gene: NA
CDR3 length: 14
V gene: TRBV5-1

CDR3 protein: CSGGVAGTYNEQFF
CDR3 DNA: TGCAGCGGAGGAGTAGCGGGGACCTACAATGAGCAGTTCTTC
clone size: NA
J gene: TRBJ2-1
D gene: TRBD2
CDR3 length: 14
V gene: TRBV29-1

CDR3 protein: CAISASGGLRIAEAFF
CDR3 DNA: TGTGCCATCAGTGCGTCAGGGGGCCTGCGGATTGCAGAAGCTTTCTTT
clone size: NA
J gene: TRBJ1-1
D gene: TRBD1
CDR3 length: 16
V gene: TRBV10-3

CDR3 protein: CSGFYDLNTEAFF
CDR3 DNA: TGCAGCGGCTTCTACGACCTGAACACTGAAGCTTTCTTT
clone size: NA
J gene: TRBJ1-1
D gene: NA
CDR3 length: 13
V gene: TRBV29-1

CDR3 protein: CATSRGQGGYGYTF
CDR3 DNA: TGTGCCACCAGCAGAGGACAGGGAGGCTATGGCTACACCTTC
clone size: NA
J gene: TRBJ1-2
D gene: TRBD1
CDR3 length: 14
V gene: TRBV15

CDR3 protein: CASSDSSGANVLTF
CDR3 DNA: TGCGCCAGCAGTGACAGCTCTGGGGCCAACGTCCTGACTTTC
clone size: NA
J gene: TRBJ2-6
D gene: NA
CDR3 length: 14
V gene: TRBV5-1

CDR3 protein: CASSHREGEKLFF
CDR3 DNA: TGTGCCAGCAGCCACCGTGAGGGTGAAAAACTGTTTTTT
clone size: NA
J gene: TRBJ1-4
D gene: NA
CDR3 length: 13
V gene: TRBV14

CDR3 protein: CSVIDYNEQFF
CDR3 DNA: TGCAGCGTTATAGACTACAATGAGCAGTTCTTC
clone size: NA
J gene: TRBJ2-1
D gene: NA
CDR3 length: 11
V gene: TRBV29-1